This is a list of T cell receptor beta chains from one sample in a study of technical replicates of blood from four donors. Method: immunoSEQ multiplex PCR; TCRdb's copy keeps in-frame clones and lacks some. The sample shows 80,000 to 95,000 clones, 90% to 96% of them seen only once. Sequenced input: T cells isolated from PBMCs. Receptors were obtained from a human donor in good health. CDR3s include the opening cysteine and the closing phenylalanine or tryptophan. A D gene is named only where the DNA matches it firmly. Rows give clone size only sometimes, using once, few, many, or a class for an expanded clone.

TRBV9	TRBJ2-3	13	NA	NA	CASSVGDWNTQYF	TGTGCCAGCAGCGTAGGGGACTGGAATACGCAGTATTTT
TRBV9	TRBJ2-3	16	TRBD1	NA	CASSNGDSHVADTQYF	TGTGCCAGCAGCAACGGGGACAGTCACGTGGCAGATACGCAGTATTTT
TRBV30	TRBJ2-1	12	NA	NA	CAWAIAYSEQFF	TGTGCCTGGGCCATAGCCTATAGTGAGCAGTTCTTC
TRBV27	TRBJ2-7	16	NA	NA	CASSSLGGSGTYEQYF	TGTGCCAGCAGTTCCCTCGGTGGAAGCGGAACTTACGAGCAGTACTTC
TRBV5-6	TRBJ2-7	17	NA	NA	CASSFPSRGAGPYEQYF	TGTGCCAGCAGCTTCCCCTCCCGGGGAGCGGGCCCCTACGAGCAGTACTTC
TRBV6-5	TRBJ2-2	15	TRBD2	once	CASSSGGGGTGELFF	TGTGCCAGCAGTTCTGGGGGGGGAGGCACCGGGGAGCTGTTTTTT
TRBV7-8	TRBJ2-7	15	NA	NA	CASSALALSSYEQYF	TGTGCCAGCAGCGCCTTAGCCCTGAGCTCCTACGAGCAGTACTTC
TRBV4-1	TRBJ2-7	13	NA	NA	CASSQSSGYEQYF	TGCGCCAGCAGCCAATCATCAGGGTACGAGCAGTACTTC
TRBV4-1	TRBJ2-7	16	TRBD1	NA	CASSQGRGQGTYEQYF	TGCGCCAGCAGCCAAGGAAGGGGACAGGGTACCTACGAGCAGTACTTC
TRBV4-1	TRBJ2-7	16	NA	NA	CASSQEGEGGAYEQYF	TGCGCCAGCAGCCAAGAAGGGGAGGGGGGGGCCTACGAGCAGTACTTC
TRBV10-2	TRBJ1-1	13	NA	NA	CASSLGRATEAFF	TGCGCCAGCAGTCTAGGGCGGGCCACTGAAGCTTTCTTT
TRBV28	TRBJ1-4	16	TRBD1	NA	CASSPFFGQGGEKLFF	TGTGCCAGCAGTCCTTTTTTCGGGCAGGGGGGTGAAAAACTGTTTTTT
TRBV29-1	TRBJ2-3	15	TRBD2	NA	CSVELPSGTSDTQYF	TGCAGCGTTGAACTTCCTAGCGGGACTTCAGATACGCAGTATTTT
TRBV7-8	TRBJ1-1	15	NA	NA	CASSLGLQGITEAFF	TGTGCCAGCAGCTTAGGTCTACAGGGCATCACTGAAGCTTTCTTT
TRBV13	TRBJ2-1	15	TRBD1	NA	CASSTLGTAYNEQFF	TGTGCCAGCAGCACCCTAGGGACAGCCTACAATGAGCAGTTCTTC
TRBV4-1	TRBJ2-7	15	NA	once	CASSQGQGGGYEQYF	TGCGCCAGCAGCCAAGGACAGGGAGGAGGCTACGAGCAGTACTTC
TRBV6-5	TRBJ1-2	15	NA	NA	CASSYILGADYGYTF	TGTGCCAGCAGTTATATACTGGGGGCGGACTATGGCTACACCTTC
TRBV7-8	TRBJ2-3	15	TRBD2	NA	CASSLSGRRGDTQYF	TGTGCCAGCAGTCTAAGCGGGAGAAGGGGAGATACGCAGTATTTT
TRBV11-3	TRBJ2-3	17	TRBD2	few	CASSRRLAGDEWDTQYF	TGTGCCAGCAGCCGCAGACTAGCGGGAGATGAGTGGGATACGCAGTATTTT
TRBV11-2	TRBJ2-7	18	TRBD2	NA	CASSLTRTSGPVGYEQYF	TGTGCCAGCAGCTTGACGCGGACTAGCGGGCCGGTAGGCTACGAGCAGTACTTC
TRBV7-2	TRBJ2-3	15	TRBD1	once	CASSSTGQGTDTQYF	TGTGCCAGCAGCTCAACGGGACAGGGGACAGATACGCAGTATTTT
TRBV7-3	TRBJ2-1	13	NA	NA	CASSTGVGDEQFF	TGTGCCAGCAGCACGGGGGTTGGTGATGAGCAGTTCTTC
TRBV4-3	TRBJ1-2	14	TRBD1	once	CASSHPGQGYGYTF	TGCGCCAGCAGCCATCCGGGACAGGGATATGGCTACACCTTC
TRBV19	TRBJ2-1	18	TRBD2	NA	CASSQGTSGRAMNNEQFF	TGTGCCAGTAGCCAGGGGACTAGCGGGAGGGCAATGAACAATGAGCAGTTCTTC
TRBV15	TRBJ2-2	13	NA	NA	CATAREGLGELFF	TGTGCCACCGCCAGGGAAGGTCTCGGGGAGCTGTTTTTT
TRBV6-6	TRBJ2-1	12	NA	NA	CASSYVSNEQFF	TGTGCCAGCAGTTATGTCAGCAATGAGCAGTTCTTC
TRBV11-3	TRBJ2-1	14	NA	NA	CASSSFSGDNEQFF	TGTGCCAGCAGCTCTTTCTCAGGGGACAATGAGCAGTTCTTC
TRBV29-1	TRBJ1-5	13	TRBD1	NA	CSVGTGFNQPQHF	TGCAGCGTTGGGACAGGATTCAATCAGCCCCAGCATTTT
TRBV19	TRBJ2-4	15	NA	NA	CASSIPGFGKNIQYF	TGTGCCAGTAGTATACCGGGGTTTGGGAAAAACATTCAGTACTTC
TRBV5-3	TRBJ2-6	19	TRBD1	NA	CARRDRDRPSGTGANVLTF	TGTGCCAGAAGAGACCGGGACAGACCTTCAGGGACTGGGGCCAACGTCCTGACTTTC
TRBV6-5	TRBJ1-1	15	NA	NA	CASETRGGGYTEAFF	TGTGCCAGTGAAACTAGAGGGGGGGGTTACACTGAAGCTTTCTTT
TRBV7-3	TRBJ2-1	16	TRBD2	NA	CASSLRPVLADNEQFF	TGTGCCAGCAGCTTAAGACCTGTCCTAGCGGACAATGAGCAGTTCTTC
TRBV7-9	TRBJ2-7	12	NA	once	CASSFTSHEQYF	TGTGCCAGCAGCTTTACTTCTCACGAGCAGTACTTC
TRBV2	TRBJ2-3	16	NA	NA	CASKQVTGGFTDTQYF	TGTGCCAGCAAACAGGTGACAGGCGGCTTCACAGATACGCAGTATTTT
TRBV25-1	TRBJ1-6	15	NA	NA	CASSDTSGGYSPLHF	TGTGCCAGCAGTGACACATCCGGGGGTTATTCACCCCTCCACTTT
TRBV7-9	TRBJ2-3	14	NA	NA	CASSSEGRSDTQYF	TGTGCCAGCAGCTCGGAGGGTCGCAGCGATACGCAGTATTTT
TRBV2	TRBJ2-1	14	TRBD2	NA	CASRRTSVYNEQFF	TGTGCCAGCAGGAGGACTAGCGTATACAATGAGCAGTTCTTC
TRBV6-6	TRBJ1-1	16	NA	NA	CASSKSLGTQNTEAFF	TGTGCCAGCAGCAAATCACTAGGGACACAGAACACTGAAGCTTTCTTT
TRBV6-1	TRBJ2-5	14	TRBD2	NA	CASGRAGGQETQYF	TGTGCCAGCGGCCGGGCGGGAGGCCAAGAGACCCAGTACTTC
TRBV19	TRBJ2-1	17	TRBD2	NA	CASRAPSSGGAYNEQFF	TGTGCCAGTAGAGCCCCTTCTAGCGGGGGAGCCTACAATGAGCAGTTCTTC
TRBV19	TRBJ2-5	13	TRBD2	NA	CASSRAGVKTQYF	TGTGCCAGTAGTCGAGCGGGAGTAAAGACCCAGTACTTC
TRBV21-1	TRBJ2-7	16	NA	once	CASSKAGLSSSYEQYF	TGTGCCAGCAGCAAAGCTGGACTTTCAAGCTCCTACGAGCAGTACTTC
TRBV7-9	TRBJ1-5	16	TRBD1	NA	CASSLGPGTGGQPQHF	TGTGCCAGCAGCTTAGGGCCCGGGACAGGCGGGCAGCCCCAGCATTTT
TRBV5-1	TRBJ2-7	16	TRBD1	NA	CASSYRTGNKPYEQYF	TGCGCCAGCAGCTATCGGACAGGGAACAAACCCTACGAGCAGTACTTC
TRBV19	TRBJ2-7	19	TRBD2	NA	CASSIVWEGTSGNLYEQYF	TGTGCCAGTAGTATAGTGTGGGAGGGGACTAGCGGGAACTTGTACGAGCAGTACTTC